Listed here is a single T cell receptor (beta chain). This clone was detected a few times. Base qualities are missing; no much larger clone stands one base away. V has 8 bases trimmed and J has 6 bases trimmed; junction bases matching no gene number 13. For CDR1 and CDR2, the germline V gene lists SNHLY and FYNNEI. The CDR3 goes from the cysteine to the phenylalanine over 16 residues. Of all the DNA, just the CDR3 is kept, 48 bases in frame from base 1. The label giving this sample's time point can be read as: cells obtained before transplantation from donor or recipient. Mixed lymphocyte reactions plated approximately 200,000 CFSE-labeled pre-transplant responders with approximately 200,000 irradiated violet-dye-labeled stimulators and were cultured for around six days. After the mixed lymphocyte reaction, proliferating CD3+CD4+CFSE-low and CD3+CD8+CFSE-low responder cells were FACS-sorted on a BD Influx sorter.

This sample was included in a study of graft-versus-host responses after intestinal transplantation (dated by TCRdb to the early 2020s). Turning to the overall study: The transplants that recipients got were multivisceral, liver-intestinal, or isolated intestinal. Every recipient was given anti-thymocyte globulin induction, then maintenance tacrolimus and steroids for roughly 3 years. Of the 20 to 25 intestinal transplant recipients enrolled in the cohort, one of whom was a retransplant, a few patients without pretransplant specimens were excluded. Samples from a few later patients were sequenced in-house on an Illumina MiSeq with MiXCR processing rather than by the commercial service. To identify alloreactive clones, pre-transplant mixed lymphocyte reaction products were sequenced and compared with unstimulated pre-transplant donor and recipient T cells. Donor T cell macrochimerism was defined as a peak of at least 4% donor T cells among recipient peripheral blood mononuclear cells. After intestinal transplantation, graft-versus-host and host-versus-graft alloreactive T cell clones were followed in the graft, circulation and bone marrow using bulk TCR-beta CDR3 sequencing. Overall results and qualifications from the work: Early after transplant, declines in HvG clones were associated with peak levels of circulating GvH clones. The relatively low number and heterogeneity of intestinal transplant patients limited the conclusions. Patients with donor T cell macrochimerism had high GvH to HvG T cell clonal ratios in their allografts. GvH clones were found in recipient bone marrow, and some of the GvH clones appeared earlier in ileal mucosa or blood, which is consistent with an intestinal mucosal origin.

The library was produced with the immunoSEQ multiplex PCR assay. For most patients, genomic DNA was isolated with the Qiagen DNeasy Blood and Tissue Kit and shipped frozen to Adaptive Biotechnologies for TCR sequencing. Adaptive Biotechnologies carried out high-throughput TCR-beta CDR3 sequencing of genomic DNA for most patients. Per the source publication's procedure: Adaptive's ImmunoSEQ software supplied the TCR sequencing data for around 19 patients, while MiXCR and VDJtools were used to process three other patients. To correct CD4 versus CD8 sorting errors, sequences present in both subsets at a frequency ratio below 5:1 were removed. CDR3 nucleotide sequences shared between donor and recipient were removed because their origin could not be assigned. To be classed as alloreactive, a clone needed at least 2-fold expansion over unstimulated cells and a minimum CFSE-low frequency of 0.002% (template counts) or 0.001% (read counts). A clone was considered mappable if detected in the sequenced pre-transplant spleen, lymph node, or MLR CFSE-low populations of the donor or recipient. Cumulative frequency of alloreactive clones was calculated as a percentage of all sequences weighted by copy number. Held by TCRdb, this immuneACCESS table contains in-frame sequences only and omits some clones. Under half of the omission traces to an unresolved V gene where checked; the cause of the rest is unknown. That table is the source of V, J and clone size, and D and trimming were worked out from the DNA. The sample contains some 7,400 clones, about 33% of them found a single time. The biggest ten clones account for around 4% of the sample.

Specimen: alloreactive CD8+ T cells from a mixed lymphocyte reaction culture, collected before transplantation. The sample's cell subset or site label is to be understood as: CFSE-low proliferating T cells sorted from approximately 6-day pre-transplant mixed lymphocyte reaction (GvH or HvG direction). The chain is encoded by TRBV2 joined to TRBJ2-3; the central 11 bases match TRBD2. The receptor was derived from a human patient who was an organ donor for intestinal transplantation. The CDR3 sequence is CASPPLAGDDRDTQYF. The DNA sequence is given as TGTGCCAGCCCCCCACTAGCGGGGGACGACCGGGATACGCAGTATTTT.